Below, 23 T cell receptor beta chains from the same sample are listed, as sequenced in a study of blood T cell repertoires in COVID-19. The assay was immunoSEQ multiplex PCR, and TCRdb's table has in-frame clones only and misses some. The sample records about 520,000 clones, approximately 85% being singletons. Input material: peripheral blood. Receptor source: a human donor in a cohort sampled during active COVID-19.

The chain couples TRBV9 to TRBJ1-1, with D perhaps TRBD1 (5 bases). Germline CDR1 and CDR2: SGDLS and YYNGEE. The CDR3 contains 15 residues. Trimming took off 0 bases at V and 5 bases at J, with 14 bases between the two ends. For the CDR3, the DNA is TGTGCCAGCAGCGTAGAACCCGCAGGGCAAACTGAAGCTTTCTTT. Its protein product is CASSVEPAGQTEAFF.

This chain joins TRBV6-6 and TRBJ1-2, with D unresolved. CDR1 is MNHNY and CDR2 is SVGAGI in the germline V gene (reference sequence). The V gene lost 0 bases and the J gene lost 2 bases, with 7 bases spanning the gap. This CDR3 has 14 amino acids. This chain's CDR3 is CASSYSITNYGYTF. The CDR3 nucleotides read TGTGCCAGCAGTTACTCGATCACAAACTATGGCTACACCTTC.

This chain joins TRBV5-4 and TRBJ1-1; tentatively, D is TRBD1 (5 bases). The germline V gene encodes CDR1 SGHNT and CDR2 YYREEE (reference sequence). V lost 4 bases, J lost 2 bases, and 12 bases lay in between. CDR3 size: 14 residues. The CDR3 loop is CASSPTAANTEAFF. Written as DNA, the CDR3 is TGTGCCAGCAGCCCGACAGCAGCCAACACTGAAGCTTTCTTT. Complete variable domain (other parts from reference TRBV5-4 and TRBJ1-1): ETGVTQSPTHLIKTRGQQVTLRCSSQSGHNTVSWYQQALGQGPQFIFQYYREEENGRGNFPPRFSGLQFPNYSSELNVNALELDDSALYLCASSPTAANTEAFFGQGTRLTVV.

The chain combines TRBV5-5 with TRBJ1-4, with TRBD1 as a possible D gene (6 bases). V was shortened by 4 bases and J by 4 bases, with 14 bases between the two germline ends. In germline, CDR1 is SGHKS, CDR2 YYEKEE (reference sequence). The CDR3 covers 15 residues. The CDR3 bases are TGTGCCAGCAGCCCCAGGGGCGGCCTTAATGAAAAACTGTTTTTT. Translation: CASSPRGGLNEKLFF.

The chain combines TRBV6-6 with TRBJ2-1; perhaps TRBD1 as D (5 bases). V dropped 4 bases and J dropped 1 base, with 8 bases sitting between them. From germline, CDR1 is MNHNY and CDR2 SVGAGI (reference sequence). The CDR3 has 14 amino acids. CDR3 amino acids: CASSSQVSYNEQFF. The CDR3 nucleotides are TGTGCCAGCAGTTCACAGGTTTCCTACAATGAGCAGTTCTTC.

The chain has TRBV6-2 or TRBV6-3 and TRBJ2-7; D remains ambiguous. The germline V gene has CDR1 MNHEY and CDR2 SVGEGT. The CDR3 has 13 amino acids. Trimming took 4 bases from V and 2 from J, leaving 9 bases between them. CDR3 residues: CASSSLAPYEQYF. The CDR3, as DNA: TGTGCCAGCAGTTCTCTGGCCCCCTACGAGCAGTACTTC.

The chain recombines TRBV5-1 with TRBJ1-6; possible D gene TRBD1, 5 bases. V was shortened by 0 bases and J by 9 bases, with 13 bases between the two germline ends. The CDR3 covers 15 residues. The germline V gene encodes CDR1 SGHRS and CDR2 YFSETQ. The CDR3 loop reads CASSLAVQGTSPLHF. CDR3 nucleotide sequence: TGCGCCAGCAGCTTGGCCGTCCAGGGCACTTCACCCCTCCACTTT. Together with reference TRBV5-1 and TRBJ1-6, the CDR3 gives the full variable domain: KAGVTQTPRYLIKTRGQQVTLSCSPISGHRSVSWYQQTPGQGLQFLFEYFSETQRNKGNFPGRFSGRQFSNSRSEMNVSTLELGDSALYLCASSLAVQGTSPLHFGNGTRLTVT.

V usage is TRBV27 and J usage is TRBJ2-3; D is perhaps TRBD2 (6 bases). Trimming took off 0 bases at V and 6 bases at J, with 10 bases between the two ends. Germline V gene lookup returns CDR1 MNHEY and CDR2 SMNVEV (reference sequence). The CDR3 runs 14 residues. CDR3 residues: CASSLSGGTDTQYF. In DNA form, the CDR3 reads TGTGCCAGCAGTTTATCTGGGGGGACGGATACGCAGTATTTT.

The chain carries TRBV3-1 (or the pseudogene TRBV3-2) and TRBJ2-1, with 9 bases identical to TRBD2. The V gene's germline CDR1 is LGHDT and CDR2 YNNKEL (reference sequence). The CDR3 is made up of 16 amino acids. J gave up 4 bases and V 5 bases, and 9 bases lay outside the gene matches. The CDR3 region is CASSGTGTSIYNEQFF. The CDR3 nucleotides read TGTGCCAGCAGCGGAACCGGGACTAGCATTTACAATGAGCAGTTCTTC.

The sample holds one count of this clone. The gene calls are TRBV27 and TRBJ1-1; 10 bases are a match to TRBD1. There are 14 residues in the CDR3. V lost 2 bases, J lost 8 bases, and 5 bases stayed unmatched. Looked up from germline, CDR1 is MNHEY and CDR2 is SMNVEV (reference sequence). In nucleotides, the CDR3 is TGTGCCAGCAGTTTAAAGACAGGGGGCTTAGAAGCTTTCTTT. The encoded protein is CASSLKTGGLEAFF.

This clone was seen only a few times. The V call is TRBV30, the J call TRBJ2-7; maybe TRBD2 (5 bases). The CDR3 is 14 amino acids. The V end was cut by 0 bases, the J end by 0 bases, with 9 bases between. Germline V lookup: CDR1 GTSNPN, CDR2 SVGIG (reference sequence). CDR3 DNA sequence: TGTGCCTGGAGTGTACGGGGTAGCTCCTACGAGCAGTACTTC. This translates into CAWSVRGSSYEQYF.

This sequence joins TRBV28 and TRBJ2-1, with 10 bases aligning to TRBD2. Germline V gene sequence: CDR1 MDHEN, CDR2 SYDVKM. The V segment lost 7 bases and the J segment 2 bases; nucleotides outside the gene matches: 8. The CDR3 consists of 16 residues. The CDR3 DNA reads as TGTGCCAGCAACATGATCGGACTAGCGGCCTACAATGAGCAGTTCTTC. Amino acids: CASNMIGLAAYNEQFF.

V and J are TRBV28 and TRBJ1-6; a possible D gene is TRBD1 (6 bases). Germline CDR1 MDHEN, CDR2 SYDVKM. Trimming took 6 bases from V and 16 from J, leaving 16 bases between them. The length of the CDR3 is 12 residues. The CDR3 reads CASSQGQFRLHF. The DNA of the CDR3 is TGTGCCAGCAGCCAAGGACAGTTTCGGCTCCACTTT.

The chain employs TRBV2 and TRBJ2-1, with 9 positions matching TRBD1. Germline V gene lookup returns CDR1 SNHLY and CDR2 FYNNEI. The J segment lost 2 bases and the V segment lost 4 bases, leaving 6 bases of the junction unmatched. The CDR3 has 16 amino acids. The CDR3, as DNA: TGTGCCAGCAGTGTCTACCGACAGGGGGCCTACAATGAGCAGTTCTTC. Protein sequence: CASSVYRQGAYNEQFF.

This chain uses TRBV5-1 with TRBJ2-5, with 10 bases identical to TRBD1. This CDR3 region has 15 residues. Trimming took 4 bases from V and 5 from J; bases not matched to a gene: 8. Germline V gives CDR1 SGHRS, CDR2 YFSETQ. CDR3 DNA sequence: TGCGCCAGCAGCCTAAGACAGGGGGCAGGGGAGACCCAGTACTTC. Translating it yields CASSLRQGAGETQYF.

V usage is TRBV7-6 and J usage is TRBJ2-7, with D possibly TRBD2 on 6 matching bases. V was cut by 5 bases and J by 6 bases, with 14 bases left in between. The CDR3 has 13 residues. Germline-derived CDR1 and CDR2 are SGHVS and FNYEAQ. The CDR3 reads CASSGAAGLEQYF. As DNA, the CDR3 is TGTGCCAGCAGCGGGGCAGCGGGCCTCGAGCAGTACTTC.

This chain links TRBV19 with TRBJ1-5; TRBD1 might be the D (6 bases). There are 13 residues in the CDR3. V shed 5 bases and J shed 9 bases, with 14 bases lying between them. Germline V gives CDR1 LNHDA, CDR2 SQIVND (reference sequence). Here the CDR3 reads CASSPQGQGPQHF. Written as DNA, the CDR3 is TGTGCCAGTAGTCCTCAGGGGCAGGGGCCCCAGCATTTT.

This clone was observed a handful of times. A junction end diverges from the germline sequence, so it may reflect a read error. The rearrangement links TRBV7-7 to TRBJ2-2, with a possible D match to TRBD2 (5 bases). This CDR3 contains 15 residues. Germline CDR1 reads SSHAT; CDR2 reads FNYEAQ (reference sequence). CDR3 region: CASSPRTSNTGELFF. CDR3 coding DNA: TGTGCTAGCAGCCCTCGGACTTCGAACACCGGGGAGCTGTTTTTT.

The chain uses TRBV15 and TRBJ2-1, with D maybe TRBD2 (5 bases). V was clipped by 0 bases and J by 15 bases, with 15 bases between them. The CDR3 covers 13 residues. Germline CDR1 and CDR2: LNHNV and YYDKDF (reference sequence). The CDR3 protein is CATSRDTEVSGFF. The CDR3 nucleotides read TGTGCCACCAGCAGAGATACGGAGGTTAGTGGGTTCTTC.

This clone was seen a handful of times. The V gene is TRBV5-1, the J gene TRBJ2-2; 9 bases are a match to TRBD1. The CDR3 sequence is 15 residues long. Germline-derived CDR1 and CDR2 are SGHRS and YFSETQ. J lost 4 bases, V lost 4 bases, and 5 bases had no gene match. CDR3 region: CASSTGQGLTGELFF. The CDR3 DNA reads TGCGCCAGCAGCACGGGACAGGGTCTCACCGGGGAGCTGTTTTTT.

The J gene is TRBJ1-2, the V gene TRBV20-1; D unresolved. The germline V and J ends were trimmed by 5 bases and 0 bases, with 4 bases remaining between them. Germline V CDR1 and CDR2: DFQATT, SNEGSKA (reference sequence). The CDR3 runs to 11 residues. The CDR3 sequence is CSAFTNYGYTF. In DNA, the CDR3 is TGCAGTGCTTTTACTAACTATGGCTACACCTTC.

The chain recombines TRBV7-3 with TRBJ2-1; 9 positions agree with TRBD2. J was trimmed by 3 bases and V by 1 base; bases with no gene match: 10. Germline-derived CDR1 and CDR2 are SGHTA and FQGTGA. The CDR3 contains 18 residues. CDR3 loop: CASSLMRWVAGVYNEQFF. In DNA, the CDR3 is TGTGCCAGCAGCTTAATGCGGTGGGTAGCGGGAGTCTACAATGAGCAGTTCTTC.

The CDR3 loop reads CASSHRGLGTEAFF. DNA of the CDR3: TGCGCCAGCAGCCACAGGGGGTTGGGCACTGAAGCTTTCTTT. The rearrangement joins TRBV4-1 to TRBJ1-1, with 7 nucleotides matching TRBD1. This CDR3 contains 14 residues. The germline CDR1 and CDR2 sequences are MGHRA and YSYEKL. Trimming took 3 bases from V and 4 from J; bases not matched to a gene: 5.